One and the same sample provided the 15 T cell receptor beta chains below, sequenced in a study of blood T cell repertoires in COVID-19. The assay was immunoSEQ multiplex PCR, and TCRdb's table has in-frame clones only and misses some. The sample yields over 200,000 clones, around 83% seen once. Sequencing was carried out using peripheral blood. These receptors all stem from an elderly man with acute or convalescent COVID-19.

This chain uses TRBV3-1 (or the pseudogene TRBV3-2) with TRBJ1-2; maybe TRBD1 (5 bases). The V end lost 0 bases, the J end lost 7 bases, and 15 bases lay between the germline ends. The CDR3 loop spans 15 amino acids. The germline V gene encodes CDR1 LGHDT and CDR2 YNNKEL (reference sequence). This CDR3 reads CASSQDLAQGSGYTF. Written as DNA, the CDR3 is TGTGCCAGCAGCCAAGATCTCGCCCAGGGTAGTGGCTACACCTTC.

The CDR3 protein is CASSLTGTGIAGANVLTF. The CDR3 nucleotides are TGCGCCAGCAGCTTAACCGGGACAGGGATCGCTGGGGCCAACGTCCTGACTTTC. V usage is TRBV5-1 and J usage is TRBJ2-6; 9 bases agree with TRBD1. V gave up 2 bases and J gave up 2 bases; unmatched junction bases: 8. In germline, CDR1 is SGHRS, CDR2 YFSETQ. This CDR3 is built from 18 residues.

This chain's CDR3 is CASFSGQATSSYEQYF. CDR3 nucleotides: TGTGCCAGCTTTTCGGGACAGGCGACATCCTCCTACGAGCAGTACTTC. The chain couples TRBV18 to TRBJ2-7; the match to TRBD1 covers 8 bases. Germline V CDR1 and CDR2: KGHSH, LQKENI. V was pared by 7 bases and J by 0 bases, with 11 bases of the junction left unmatched. This CDR3 has 16 residues.

The rearrangement joins TRBV6-6 to TRBJ2-3; TRBD2 matches 7 bases. Losses at the gene ends were 4 bases for V and 2 bases for J; bases not matched to a gene: 6. The CDR3 sequence is 15 residues long. The germline V gene encodes CDR1 MNHNY and CDR2 SVGAGI (reference sequence). This chain's CDR3 is CASSSRGRDTDTQYF. The CDR3 nucleotides are TGTGCCAGCAGTTCTCGCGGGAGAGACACAGATACGCAGTATTTT.

To note about this clone: In the same sample, other DNA sequences code for this CDR3. The gene calls are TRBV24-1 and TRBJ2-7; 7 positions agree with TRBD1. J lost 1 base, V lost 4 bases, and 3 bases had no gene match. This CDR3 contains 14 residues. Germline lookup yields CDR1 KGHDR and CDR2 SFDVKD. This CDR3 reads CATSDPGQSYEQYF. In nucleotides, the CDR3 is TGTGCCACCAGTGACCCGGGACAGTCCTACGAGCAGTACTTC.

The chain links TRBV10-3 to TRBJ1-1; TRBD1 aligns across 9 bases. The CDR3 contains 14 residues. Unmatched junction bases numbered 7, after V lost 8 bases and J lost 3 bases. The germline V gene encodes CDR1 ENHRY and CDR2 SYGVKD. CDR3 in DNA: TGTGCCATCCGGGACAGGGTTCCGGACACTGAAGCTTTCTTT. Protein product: CAIRDRVPDTEAFF.

The chain couples TRBV28 to TRBJ1-5; perhaps TRBD1 as D (5 bases). Germline V gives CDR1 MDHEN, CDR2 SYDVKM. Trimming removed 10 bases at V and 3 bases at J, with 13 bases between. The CDR3 spans 13 residues. The CDR3 DNA sequence: TGTGCCACGGGGGGACGGTACAATCAGCCCCAGCATTTT. This encodes CATGGRYNQPQHF.

This chain links TRBV5-1 with TRBJ1-2, with D unclear. V was clipped by 5 bases and J by 7 bases, with 24 bases between them. Germline V gene data show CDR1 as SGHRS and CDR2 as YFSETQ. The CDR3 is 16 amino acids. The chain's CDR3 is CASRIDRAGYSRGYTF. The CDR3 DNA reads TGCGCCAGCAGGATAGACCGGGCGGGCTATTCTCGTGGCTACACCTTC.

V is TRBV10-3 and J is TRBJ2-2; D remains unclear. The CDR3 contains 14 residues. The V end lost 6 bases, the J end lost 0 bases, and 8 bases lay between the germline ends. In germline, CDR1 is ENHRY, CDR2 SYGVKD. CDR3 DNA: TGTGCCATCAGAGGAGAATCGAACACCGGGGAGCTGTTTTTT. Amino acid sequence: CAIRGESNTGELFF.

The rearrangement uses TRBV7-2 and TRBJ2-3; 7 nucleotides match TRBD2. CDR1 is SGHTA, CDR2 FQGNSA, per germline. This CDR3 is built from 15 residues. Germline trimming cut 4 bases from V and 0 bases from J; bases unmatched to any gene: 4. CDR3 region: CASSYQRGSTDTQYF. The CDR3 region has the DNA TGTGCCAGCAGCTACCAGCGGGGAAGCACAGATACGCAGTATTTT. Full variable domain (outside the CDR3, taken from reference TRBV7-2 and TRBJ2-3): GAGVSQSPSNKVTEKGKDVELRCDPISGHTALYWYRQSLGQGLEFLIYFQGNSAPDKSGLPSDRFSAERTGGSVSTLTIQRTQQEDSAVYLCASSYQRGSTDTQYFGPGTRLTVL.

This clone was seen a handful of times. V usage is TRBV6-4 and J usage is TRBJ2-2, with D perhaps matching TRBD2 (6 bases). This CDR3 spans 15 amino acids. V was trimmed by 4 bases and J by 3 bases, leaving 12 bases between them. Looked up from germline, CDR1 is MRHNA and CDR2 is SNTAGT. CDR3 in DNA: TGTGCCAGCAGTGTGGAGGGAACGGACACCGGGGAGCTGTTTTTT. Amino acid sequence: CASSVEGTDTGELFF.

The chain uses TRBV5-4 and TRBJ2-7, with a possible D match to TRBD1 (6 bases). The CDR3 is made up of 15 amino acids. V shed 2 bases and J shed 7 bases, with 19 bases lying between them. Looked up from germline, CDR1 is SGHNT and CDR2 is YYREEE (reference sequence). The CDR3 reads CASSFPGTSLGEQYF. The CDR3 DNA is TGTGCCAGCAGCTTCCCCGGGACATCCTTAGGGGAGCAGTACTTC.

This chain joins TRBV6-4 and TRBJ1-2, with D perhaps matching TRBD1 (6 bases). V shed 7 bases and J shed 3 bases, with 18 bases lying between them. The CDR3 spans 15 residues. From germline, CDR1 is MRHNA and CDR2 SNTAGT. In nucleotides, the CDR3 is TGTGCCAGCACCGATCGGGGGGCGGTTGACTATGGCTACACCTTC. It specifies CASTDRGAVDYGYTF.

J is TRBJ2-6 and V is TRBV2; perhaps TRBD2 as D (5 bases). Per the germline V gene, CDR1 is SNHLY and CDR2 is FYNNEI. Trimming pared 6 bases from V and 4 bases from J, leaving 13 bases between. The CDR3 contains 15 residues. This CDR3 reads CASSGKGSGANVLTF. Here the CDR3 DNA reads TGTGCCAGCAGCGGGAAGGGTTCCGGGGCCAACGTCCTGACTTTC.

This chain links TRBV10-2 with TRBJ2-7; TRBD2 matches at 9 bases. The germline V gene encodes CDR1 WSHSY and CDR2 SAAADI. This CDR3 has 12 amino acids. V was pared by 6 bases and J by 5 bases, with 2 bases of the junction left unmatched. CDR3 sequence: CASRIAGDEQYF. The CDR3 bases are TGCGCCAGCAGGATAGCGGGGGACGAGCAGTACTTC.